The sequence of this T cell receptor (beta chain) was determined in a study of cytomegalovirus exposure and HLA in healthy donors. Across the study: Of the donors genotyped, about 410 in all, 75% to 85% fell in the Caucasian-associated ancestry cluster.

This PCR relied on a set of 60 Vbeta primers and 13 Jbeta primers. The repertoire was sequenced with immunoSEQ multiplex PCR; TCRdb's copy has only in-frame clones and lacks some. The data show about 98,000 clones, about 74% seen once. General study findings and limits: When analyzed later, the rates of TCR association showed variation by HLA locus, with DRB1 the most and HLA-C the fewest.

The V gene's germline CDR1 is MDHEN and CDR2 SYDVKM. J lost 1 base, V lost 4 bases, and 7 bases had no gene match. There are 16 residues in the CDR3. With regard to this clone: The antigen remains unidentified.

The chain has TRBV28 and TRBJ1-1; 9 bases fit TRBD1. Sample: PBMCs. The receptor's source is a male donor in good health and CMV-seronegative. The CDR3: CASSSAGTGKNTEAFF. Here the CDR3 DNA reads TGTGCCAGCAGTTCCGCCGGGACAGGGAAGAACACTGAAGCTTTCTTT.